This T cell receptor beta chain was sequenced for a study of T cell repertoires in cytomegalovirus infection. As for the study in general: HLA-C-restricted CMV epitopes, recently identified, and well-studied HLA-B-restricted ones were used by the study. Public TCR beta signatures were indicative of both CMV infection and a matching HLA type.

MiXCR, run by TCRdb on the reads, gives a single entry per CDR3 protein. This table holds about 110,000 distinct CDR3 sequences, 30% found once. Trimming cost V 3 bases and J 2 bases, with 15 bases left between them. Germline CDR1 is SGHRS and CDR2 is YFSETQ. This CDR3 is built from 15 residues. Study-level points and caveats: Ex vivo, HLA-C-restricted CMV-specific TCR beta clonotypes prevailed over the rest of the response. Based on cumulative public TCR beta family frequency, carriers of CMV plus the relevant HLA were identified.

The table lists this clonotype with a few counts. The antigen remains unidentified. The clonotype was recovered from a human donor in good health (CMV status not recorded). Some clones in this sample may be carry-over from other donors' samples. The specimen was CD8+ T cells from cultured PBMCs, collected from culture after CMV antigen stimulation. This chain links TRBV5-1 with TRBJ2-7; D perhaps matches TRBD2 (6 bases). The CDR3 region is CASSSPGTPPYEQYF. In DNA, the CDR3 is TGCGCCAGCAGCTCCCCCGGGACTCCACCCTACGAGCAGTACTTC.